Below, one T cell receptor beta chain is given with its context. Antigen unknown. The data belong to a study of beta chain features in type 1 diabetes. As for the study in general: All samples combined gave roughly 100,000,000 sorted cells for examination. Study-wide results and limits: Sampled from patients, naive, central memory and Treg TCRB repertoires appeared more similar than those sampled from healthy donors. Across all four CD4+ subsets, people with type 1 diabetes showed modestly shorter TCRB CDR3s.

All of the isolated RNA was reverse transcribed, so expressed TCRB transcripts were sequenced. Naive, central memory and regulatory T cell samples averaged about 3.57 million immunoSEQ reads each. Measured with immunoSEQ multiplex PCR; TCRdb has only the in-frame clones, and not every one. The table records 93,000 or so clones, 28% of them present only once. The authors took one heparinised blood draw, averaging roughly 120 mL, from each donor. Trimming removed 6 bases from V and 7 bases from J; junction bases left unmatched: 12. Per the germline V gene, CDR1 is MNHEY and CDR2 is SVGAGI. The CDR3 length is 15 residues.

The chain combines TRBV6-5 with TRBJ2-1, with TRBD1 matching 7 bases. Sequencing was done on a sample of central memory CD4+ T cells from blood. The TCR originated in a young woman with type 1 diabetes. The CDR3 coding sequence is TGTGCCAGCAGCCTTACAGGGGCTGGGTGGAATGAGCAGTTCTTC. Its protein is CASSLTGAGWNEQFF.